Sequencing of this TCR beta chain was carried out in a study of blood T cell repertoires in COVID-19. Across the whole study: The United States, Italy and Spain were the sources of the acute and convalescent COVID-19 samples.

Residents of 20 to 25 US areas, aged about 18 to 89 years, made up the participants. Cohorts were determined from participant-reported clinical history. Assay used: immunoSEQ multiplex PCR; TCRdb lists only in-frame clones, some missing. The sample yields 200,000 to 250,000 clones, around nine tenths seen once. The ends were cut back, 3 bases at V and 8 bases at J, with 12 bases in the middle. This CDR3 is 14 amino acids long. Germline V CDR1 and CDR2: SGDLS, YYNGEE. Specimen: PBMCs or T cells enriched from blood (not recorded which). The receptor was derived from a woman in her thirties who had been exposed to COVID-19. The rearrangement joins TRBV9 to TRBJ1-6, with a tentative D call TRBD1 (6 bases). In DNA form, the CDR3 reads TGTGCCAGCAGCGAAGCGGGGGCCTATTCACCCCTCCACTTT. This translates into CASSEAGAYSPLHF.